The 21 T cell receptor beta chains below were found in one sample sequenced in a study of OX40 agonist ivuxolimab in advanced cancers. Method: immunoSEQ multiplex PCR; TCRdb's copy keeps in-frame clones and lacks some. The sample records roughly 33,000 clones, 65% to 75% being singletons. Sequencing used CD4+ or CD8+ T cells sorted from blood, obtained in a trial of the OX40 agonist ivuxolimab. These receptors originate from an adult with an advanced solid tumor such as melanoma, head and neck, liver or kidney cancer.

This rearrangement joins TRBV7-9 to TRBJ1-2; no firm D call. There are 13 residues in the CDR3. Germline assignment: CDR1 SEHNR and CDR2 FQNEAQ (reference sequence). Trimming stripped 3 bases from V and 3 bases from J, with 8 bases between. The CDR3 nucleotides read TGTGCCAGCAGCTTTAACCAGGACTATGGCTACACCTTC. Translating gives CASSFNQDYGYTF.

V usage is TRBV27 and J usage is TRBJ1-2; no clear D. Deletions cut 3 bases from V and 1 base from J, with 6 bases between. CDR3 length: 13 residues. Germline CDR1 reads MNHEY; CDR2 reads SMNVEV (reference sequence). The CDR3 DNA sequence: TGTGCCAGCAGTTTGGCGGTTAACTATGGCTACACCTTC. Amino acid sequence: CASSLAVNYGYTF.

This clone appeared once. In nucleotides, the CDR3 is TGTGCCAGCAGCATGGACAGGGATCACTATGGCTACACCTTC. It specifies CASSMDRDHYGYTF. V gene TRBV5-4 combines with J gene TRBJ1-2; 8 bases are a match to TRBD1. Germline V gene sequence: CDR1 SGHNT, CDR2 YYREEE (reference sequence). Trimming removed 4 bases from V and 3 bases from J; junction bases left unmatched: 5. CDR3 length: 14 residues. Complete variable domain (other parts from reference TRBV5-4 and TRBJ1-2): ETGVTQSPTHLIKTRGQQVTLRCSSQSGHNTVSWYQQALGQGPQFIFQYYREEENGRGNFPPRFSGLQFPNYSSELNVNALELDDSALYLCASSMDRDHYGYTFGSGTRLTVV.

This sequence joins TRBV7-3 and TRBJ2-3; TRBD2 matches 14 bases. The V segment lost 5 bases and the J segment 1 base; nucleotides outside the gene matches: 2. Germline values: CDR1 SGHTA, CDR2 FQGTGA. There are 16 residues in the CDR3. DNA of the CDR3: TGTGCCAGCAGCATGACTAGCGGGGGGGGCACAGATACGCAGTATTTT. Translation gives CASSMTSGGGTDTQYF.

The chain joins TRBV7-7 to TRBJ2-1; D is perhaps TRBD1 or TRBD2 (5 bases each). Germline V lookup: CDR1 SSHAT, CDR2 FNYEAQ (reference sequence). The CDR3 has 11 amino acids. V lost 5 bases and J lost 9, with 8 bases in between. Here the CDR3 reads CASSQGTEQFF. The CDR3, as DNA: TGTGCCAGCAGCCAAGGGACTGAGCAGTTCTTC.

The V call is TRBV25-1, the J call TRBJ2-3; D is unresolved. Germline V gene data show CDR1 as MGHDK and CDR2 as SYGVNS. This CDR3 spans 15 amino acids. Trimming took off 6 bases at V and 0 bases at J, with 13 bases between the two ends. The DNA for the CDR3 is TGTGCCAGCAGATTAGGGATTAGTAGCACAGATACGCAGTATTTT. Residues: CASRLGISSTDTQYF.

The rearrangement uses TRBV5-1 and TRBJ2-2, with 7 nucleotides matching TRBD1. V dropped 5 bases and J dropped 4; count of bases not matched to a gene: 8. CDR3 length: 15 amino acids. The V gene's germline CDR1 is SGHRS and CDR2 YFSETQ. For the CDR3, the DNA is TGCGCCAGCAGTTTTACAGGGGAGAGCACCGGGGAGCTGTTTTTT. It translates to CASSFTGESTGELFF.

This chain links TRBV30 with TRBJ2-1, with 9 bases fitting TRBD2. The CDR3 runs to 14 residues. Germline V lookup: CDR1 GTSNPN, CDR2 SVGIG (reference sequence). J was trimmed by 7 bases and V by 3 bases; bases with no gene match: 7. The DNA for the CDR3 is TGTGCCTGGAGCCGCGGGGGGGGTGGAAATGAGCAGTTCTTC. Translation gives CAWSRGGGGNEQFF.

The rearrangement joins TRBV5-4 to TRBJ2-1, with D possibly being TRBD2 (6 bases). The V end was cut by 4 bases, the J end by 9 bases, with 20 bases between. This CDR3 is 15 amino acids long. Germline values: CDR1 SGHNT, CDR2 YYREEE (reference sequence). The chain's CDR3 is CASSRVEGSSGEQFF. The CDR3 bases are TGTGCCAGCAGCCGCGTGGAGGGAAGCTCAGGTGAGCAGTTCTTC.

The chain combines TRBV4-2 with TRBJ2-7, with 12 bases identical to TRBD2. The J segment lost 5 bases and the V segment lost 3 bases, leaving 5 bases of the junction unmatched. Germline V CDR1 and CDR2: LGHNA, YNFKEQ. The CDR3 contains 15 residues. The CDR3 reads CASSHLAGGRNEQYF. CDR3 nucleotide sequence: TGTGCCAGCAGCCACCTAGCGGGGGGGCGAAACGAGCAGTACTTC.

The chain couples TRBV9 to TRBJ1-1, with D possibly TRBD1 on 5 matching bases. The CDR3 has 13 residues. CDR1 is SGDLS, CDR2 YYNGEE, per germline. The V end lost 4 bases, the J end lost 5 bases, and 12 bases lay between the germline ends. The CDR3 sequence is CASSPSPGTEAFF. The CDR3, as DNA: TGTGCCAGCAGCCCGTCTCCAGGGACTGAAGCTTTCTTT.

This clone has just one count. The CDR3 reads CASSPYRNSPLHF. CDR3 sequence (DNA): TGTGCCAGCAGCCCATACAGGAATTCACCCCTCCACTTT. The rearrangement joins TRBV11-2 to TRBJ1-6; D is perhaps TRBD1 (5 bases). The V end was cut by 5 bases, the J end by 7 bases, with 9 bases between. The CDR3 runs 13 residues. CDR1 and CDR2 from the germline V gene are SGHAT and FQNNGV.

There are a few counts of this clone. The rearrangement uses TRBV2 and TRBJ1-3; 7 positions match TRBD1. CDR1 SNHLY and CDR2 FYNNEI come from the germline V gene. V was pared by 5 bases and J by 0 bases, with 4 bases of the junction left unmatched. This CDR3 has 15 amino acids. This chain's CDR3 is CASSSQGSSGNTIYF. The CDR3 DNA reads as TGTGCCAGCAGTTCACAGGGGAGCTCTGGAAACACCATATATTTT.

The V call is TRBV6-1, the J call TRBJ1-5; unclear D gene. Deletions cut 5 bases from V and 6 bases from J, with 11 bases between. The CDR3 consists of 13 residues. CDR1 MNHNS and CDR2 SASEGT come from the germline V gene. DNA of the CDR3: TGTGCCAGCAGTTTTAGCGGGAGTCAGCCCCAGCATTTT. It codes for CASSFSGSQPQHF.

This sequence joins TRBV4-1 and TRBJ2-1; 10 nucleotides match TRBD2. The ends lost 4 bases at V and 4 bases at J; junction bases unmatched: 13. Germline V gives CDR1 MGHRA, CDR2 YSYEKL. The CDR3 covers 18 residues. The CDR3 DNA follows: TGCGCCAGCAGCCCATTGGACACTAGCGGGGTTAGTTACAATGAGCAGTTCTTC. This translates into CASSPLDTSGVSYNEQFF.

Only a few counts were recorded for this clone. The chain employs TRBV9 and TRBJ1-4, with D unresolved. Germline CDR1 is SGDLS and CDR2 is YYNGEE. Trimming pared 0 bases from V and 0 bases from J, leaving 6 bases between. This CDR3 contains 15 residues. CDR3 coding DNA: TGTGCCAGCAGCGTAGGAACTGCAACTAATGAAAAACTGTTTTTT. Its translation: CASSVGTATNEKLFF.

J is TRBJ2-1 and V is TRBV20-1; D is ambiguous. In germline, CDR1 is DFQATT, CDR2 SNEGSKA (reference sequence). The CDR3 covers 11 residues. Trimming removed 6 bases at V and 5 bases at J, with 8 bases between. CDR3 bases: TGCAGTGCCATGCCAGACAATGAGCAGTTCTTC. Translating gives CSAMPDNEQFF.

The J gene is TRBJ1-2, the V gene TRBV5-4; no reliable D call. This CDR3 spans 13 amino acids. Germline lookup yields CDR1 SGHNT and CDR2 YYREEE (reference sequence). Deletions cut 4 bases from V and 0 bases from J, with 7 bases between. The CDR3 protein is CASSRQANYGYTF. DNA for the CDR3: TGTGCCAGCAGCCGCCAAGCTAACTATGGCTACACCTTC.

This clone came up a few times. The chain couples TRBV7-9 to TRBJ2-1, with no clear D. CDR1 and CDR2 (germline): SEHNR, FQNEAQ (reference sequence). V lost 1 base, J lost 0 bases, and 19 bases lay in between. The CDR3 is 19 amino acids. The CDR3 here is CASSLDIGRLTSSYNEQFF. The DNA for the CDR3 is TGTGCCAGCAGCTTAGATATCGGTCGGCTAACGAGCTCCTACAATGAGCAGTTCTTC.

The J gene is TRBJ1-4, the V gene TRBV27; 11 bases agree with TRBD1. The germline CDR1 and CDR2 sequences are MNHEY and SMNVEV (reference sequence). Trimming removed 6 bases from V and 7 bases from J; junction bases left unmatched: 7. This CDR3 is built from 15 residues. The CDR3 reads CASRALGTGGEKLFF. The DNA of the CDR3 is TGTGCCAGCAGAGCCCTCGGGACAGGGGGTGAAAAACTGTTTTTT.

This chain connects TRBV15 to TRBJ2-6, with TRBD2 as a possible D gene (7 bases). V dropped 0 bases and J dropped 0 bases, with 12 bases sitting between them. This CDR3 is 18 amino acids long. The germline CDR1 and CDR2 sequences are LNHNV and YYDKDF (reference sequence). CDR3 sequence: CATSRDGGGSSGANVLTF. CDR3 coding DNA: TGTGCCACCAGCAGAGATGGGGGGGGCAGCTCTGGGGCCAACGTCCTGACTTTC.